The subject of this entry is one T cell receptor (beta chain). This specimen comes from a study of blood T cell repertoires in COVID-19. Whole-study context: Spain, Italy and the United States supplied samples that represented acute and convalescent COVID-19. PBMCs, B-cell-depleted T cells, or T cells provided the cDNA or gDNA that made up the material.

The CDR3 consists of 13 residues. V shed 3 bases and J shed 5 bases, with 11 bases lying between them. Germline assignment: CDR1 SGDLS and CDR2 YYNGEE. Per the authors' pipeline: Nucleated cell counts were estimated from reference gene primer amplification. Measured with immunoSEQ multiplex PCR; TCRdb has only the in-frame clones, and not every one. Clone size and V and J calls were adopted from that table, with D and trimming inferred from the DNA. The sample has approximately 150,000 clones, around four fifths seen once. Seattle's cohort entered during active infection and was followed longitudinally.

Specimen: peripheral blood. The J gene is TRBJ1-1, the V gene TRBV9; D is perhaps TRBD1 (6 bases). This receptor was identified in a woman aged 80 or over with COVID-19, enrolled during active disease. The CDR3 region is CASSATTGTEAFF. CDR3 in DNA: TGTGCCAGCAGCGCGACAACAGGGACTGAAGCTTTCTTT.